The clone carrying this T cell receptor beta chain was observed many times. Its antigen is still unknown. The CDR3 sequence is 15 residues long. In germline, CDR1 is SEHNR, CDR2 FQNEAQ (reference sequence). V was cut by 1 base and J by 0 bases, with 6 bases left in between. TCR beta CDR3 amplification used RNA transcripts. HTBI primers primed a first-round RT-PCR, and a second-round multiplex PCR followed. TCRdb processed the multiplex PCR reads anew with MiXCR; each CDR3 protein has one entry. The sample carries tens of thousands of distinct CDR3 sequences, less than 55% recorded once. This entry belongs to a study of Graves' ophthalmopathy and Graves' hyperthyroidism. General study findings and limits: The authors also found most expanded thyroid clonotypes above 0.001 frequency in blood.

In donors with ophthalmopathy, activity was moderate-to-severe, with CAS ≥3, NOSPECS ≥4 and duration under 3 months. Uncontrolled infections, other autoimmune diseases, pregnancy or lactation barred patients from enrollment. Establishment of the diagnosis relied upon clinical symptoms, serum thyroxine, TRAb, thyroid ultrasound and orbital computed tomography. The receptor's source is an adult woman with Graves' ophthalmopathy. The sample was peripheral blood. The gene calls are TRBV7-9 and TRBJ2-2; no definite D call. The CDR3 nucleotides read TGTGCCAGCAGCTTAGGTACCACGAACACCGGGGAGCTGTTTTTT. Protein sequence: CASSLGTTNTGELFF.